What follows describes a single TCR beta chain. In germline, CDR1 is SGHNT, CDR2 YYREEE (reference sequence). The germline V and J ends were trimmed by 2 bases and 8 bases, with 16 bases remaining between them. The CDR3 runs to 14 residues. The record originates from a study of cytomegalovirus exposure and HLA in healthy donors. Libraries were prepared by immunoSEQ multiplex PCR; TCRdb keeps only in-frame clonotypes and omits some of them. Here the sample spans 190,000 or so clones, approximately 83% being singletons. The source of this sequence is a woman under 30 in good health and CMV-seropositive. The V and J genes are TRBV5-4 and TRBJ1-2; possible D gene TRBD1, 5 bases. Source material: PBMCs. The CDR3 loop reads CASSFQGGAQGYTF. The CDR3 DNA sequence: TGTGCCAGCAGCTTCCAGGGAGGGGCGCAAGGCTACACCTTC. Combining the CDR3 with reference TRBV5-4 and TRBJ1-2 gives the whole variable domain ETGVTQSPTHLIKTRGQQVTLRCSSQSGHNTVSWYQQALGQGPQFIFQYYREEENGRGNFPPRFSGLQFPNYSSELNVNALELDDSALYLCASSFQGGAQGYTFGSGTRLTVV.